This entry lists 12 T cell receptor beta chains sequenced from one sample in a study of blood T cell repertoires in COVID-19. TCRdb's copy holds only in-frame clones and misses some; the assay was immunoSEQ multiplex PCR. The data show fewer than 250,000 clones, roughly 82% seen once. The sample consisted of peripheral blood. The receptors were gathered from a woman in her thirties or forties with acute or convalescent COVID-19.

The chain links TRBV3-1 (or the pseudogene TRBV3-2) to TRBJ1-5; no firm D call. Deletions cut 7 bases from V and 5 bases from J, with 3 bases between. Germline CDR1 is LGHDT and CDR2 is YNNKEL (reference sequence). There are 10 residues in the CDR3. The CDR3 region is CASTYQPQHF. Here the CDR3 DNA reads TGTGCCAGCACTTATCAGCCCCAGCATTTT.

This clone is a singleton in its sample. This CDR3 is CASSPDPSGSYEQYF. The DNA for the CDR3 is TGCGCCAGCAGCCCCGACCCAAGCGGCTCCTACGAGCAGTACTTC. The chain links TRBV5-1 to TRBJ2-7, with TRBD2 as a possible D gene (5 bases). V was pared by 4 bases and J by 0 bases, with 14 bases between. The CDR3 sequence is 15 residues long. The germline gives CDR1 SGHRS, CDR2 YFSETQ.

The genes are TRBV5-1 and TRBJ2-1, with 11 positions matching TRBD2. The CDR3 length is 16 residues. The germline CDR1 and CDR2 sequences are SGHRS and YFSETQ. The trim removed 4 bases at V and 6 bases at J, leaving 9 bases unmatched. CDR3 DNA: TGCGCCAGCAGCGTCTCTCCGGGACTAGCGGCCAATGAGCAGTTCTTC. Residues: CASSVSPGLAANEQFF.

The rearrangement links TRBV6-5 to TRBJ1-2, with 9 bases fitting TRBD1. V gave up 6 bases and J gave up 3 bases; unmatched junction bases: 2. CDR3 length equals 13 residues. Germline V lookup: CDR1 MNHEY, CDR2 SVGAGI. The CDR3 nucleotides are TGTGCCAGCAGGGGACAGGGAGACTATGGCTACACCTTC. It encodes CASRGQGDYGYTF.

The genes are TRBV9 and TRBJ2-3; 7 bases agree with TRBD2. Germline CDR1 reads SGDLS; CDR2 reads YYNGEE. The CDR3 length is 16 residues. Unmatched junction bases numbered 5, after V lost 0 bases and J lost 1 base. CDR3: CASSVVLGGGTDTQYF. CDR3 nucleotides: TGTGCCAGCAGCGTAGTCCTGGGGGGGGGCACAGATACGCAGTATTTT.

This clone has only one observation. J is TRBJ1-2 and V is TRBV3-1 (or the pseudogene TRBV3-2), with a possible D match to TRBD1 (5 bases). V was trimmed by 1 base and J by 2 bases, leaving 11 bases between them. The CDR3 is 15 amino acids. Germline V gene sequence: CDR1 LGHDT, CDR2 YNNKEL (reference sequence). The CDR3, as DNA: TGTGCCAGCAGCCAAGGGGGGGGAACCAACTATGGCTACACCTTC. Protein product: CASSQGGGTNYGYTF.

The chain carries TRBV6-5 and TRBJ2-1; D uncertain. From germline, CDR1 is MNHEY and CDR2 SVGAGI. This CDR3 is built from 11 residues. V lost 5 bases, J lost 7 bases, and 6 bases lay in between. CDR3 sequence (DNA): TGTGCCAGCAGTCGAGAGAATGAGCAGTTCTTC. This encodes CASSRENEQFF.

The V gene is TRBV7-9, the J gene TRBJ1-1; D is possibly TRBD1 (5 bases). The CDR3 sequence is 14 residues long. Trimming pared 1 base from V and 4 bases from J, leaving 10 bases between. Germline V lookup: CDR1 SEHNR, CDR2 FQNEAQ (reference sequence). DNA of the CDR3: TGTGCCAGCAGCTTAGTCTCCGGGGGCACTGAAGCTTTCTTT. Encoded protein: CASSLVSGGTEAFF. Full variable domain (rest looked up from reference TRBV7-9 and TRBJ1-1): DTGVSQNPRHKITKRGQNVTFRCDPISEHNRLYWYRQTLGQGPEFLTYFQNEAQLEKSRLLSDRFSAERPKGSFSTLEIQRTEQGDSAMYLCASSLVSGGTEAFFGQGTRLTVV.

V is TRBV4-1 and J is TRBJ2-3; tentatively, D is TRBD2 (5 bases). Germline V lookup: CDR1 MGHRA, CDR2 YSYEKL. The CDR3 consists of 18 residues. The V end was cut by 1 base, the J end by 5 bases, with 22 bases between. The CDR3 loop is CASSQVSRAALGRDTQYF. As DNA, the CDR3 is TGCGCCAGCAGCCAAGTTTCAAGGGCGGCCTTGGGGAGAGATACGCAGTATTTT.

CDR3 coding DNA: TGTGCCAGCAGCTCCCGGACTAGCAATGAGCAGTTCTTC. Its protein product is CASSSRTSNEQFF. The rearrangement joins TRBV7-8 to TRBJ2-1; 7 bases are a match to TRBD2. This CDR3 region has 13 residues. After removal of 4 bases from V and 6 bases from J, the junction contained 3 bases not matched to a gene. Per germline, CDR1 SGHVS and CDR2 FQNEAQ.

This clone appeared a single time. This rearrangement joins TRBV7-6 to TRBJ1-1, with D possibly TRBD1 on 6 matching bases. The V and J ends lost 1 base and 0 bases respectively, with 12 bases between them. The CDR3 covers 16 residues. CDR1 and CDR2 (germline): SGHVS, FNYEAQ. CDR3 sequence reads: CASSLVSAGVNTEAFF. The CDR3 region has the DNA TGTGCCAGCAGCTTAGTCTCGGCAGGGGTGAACACTGAAGCTTTCTTT.

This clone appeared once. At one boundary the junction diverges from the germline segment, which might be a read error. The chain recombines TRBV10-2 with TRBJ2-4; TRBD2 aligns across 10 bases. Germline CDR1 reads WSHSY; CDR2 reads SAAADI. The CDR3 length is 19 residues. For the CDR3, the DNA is TGCGCCGGCAGTGAGTCCGTCTTTGCTAGCGGGGGCCAAGGGGACATTCAGTACTTC. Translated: CAGSESVFASGGQGDIQYF.